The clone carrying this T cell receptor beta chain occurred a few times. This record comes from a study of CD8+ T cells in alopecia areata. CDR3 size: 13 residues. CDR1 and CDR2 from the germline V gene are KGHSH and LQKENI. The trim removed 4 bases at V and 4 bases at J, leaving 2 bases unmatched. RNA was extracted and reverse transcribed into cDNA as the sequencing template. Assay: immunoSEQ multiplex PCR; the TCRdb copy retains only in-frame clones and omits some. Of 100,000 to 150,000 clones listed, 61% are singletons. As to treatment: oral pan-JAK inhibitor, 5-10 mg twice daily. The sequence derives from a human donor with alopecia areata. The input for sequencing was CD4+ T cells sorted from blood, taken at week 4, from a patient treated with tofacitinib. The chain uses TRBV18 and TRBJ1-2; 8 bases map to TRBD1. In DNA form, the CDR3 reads TGTGCCAGCTCACGAGGACAGGGCTATGGCTACACCTTC. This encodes CASSRGQGYGYTF.